This T cell receptor (beta chain) emerged from a study of blood T cell repertoires in COVID-19. Study in general: Specimens from acute and convalescent COVID-19 originated in the United States, Italy and Spain. Sources were T cells, B-cell-depleted T cells, or PBMCs; the material itself was cDNA or gDNA.

The CDR3 length is 13 residues. Germline V gene sequence: CDR1 LNHDA, CDR2 SQIVND (reference sequence). Unmatched junction bases numbered 4, after V lost 5 bases and J lost 6 bases. In the authors' workflow: Scientists estimated how many nucleated cells there were by amplifying reference gene primers. This table comes from immunoSEQ multiplex PCR, and its TCRdb copy is limited to in-frame clones, with some not included. The DNA was the basis for D and trimming; V, J and clone size are from that table. In the table there are 20,000 to 25,000 clones, more than 70% of which are singletons. What was sequenced was peripheral blood. The chain has TRBV19 and TRBJ1-2; 9 nucleotides line up with TRBD1. The sequence derives from a man aged 35-49 years with acute or convalescent COVID-19. CDR3 sequence: CASSQQGADGYTF. The DNA of the CDR3 is TGTGCCAGTAGTCAACAGGGGGCAGATGGCTACACCTTC.